This T cell receptor beta chain is drawn from a study of blood T cell repertoires in COVID-19. Turning to the study itself: Donors in the United States, Italy and Spain gave samples during acute or convalescent COVID-19. Sources were T cells, B-cell-depleted T cells, or PBMCs; the material itself was cDNA or gDNA.

Measured with immunoSEQ multiplex PCR; TCRdb has only the in-frame clones, and not every one. Of approximately 450,000 clones in the sample, about 89% are singletons; the top ten hold about 4.5%. The count of this clone is one. The V segment lost 9 bases and the J segment 5 bases; nucleotides outside the gene matches: 14. The CDR3 is 17 amino acids. CDR1 and CDR2 from the germline V gene are MNHEY and SMNVEV (reference sequence). The sequence was obtained from a woman in her thirties with acute or convalescent COVID-19. The specimen was peripheral blood. The rearrangement uses TRBV27 and TRBJ2-2; TRBD2 aligns across 11 bases. The CDR3 spells CARRETSGVWCTGELFF. The DNA of the CDR3 is TGTGCCAGGAGGGAGACTAGCGGGGTATGGTGTACCGGGGAGCTGTTTTTT.